This T cell receptor (beta chain) was identified in a study of neurological immune-mediated disorders. Using its own MiXCR run on the 5' RACE reads, TCRdb lists one record per CDR3 protein. This repertoire shows approximately 60,000 distinct CDR3 sequences, roughly 3.7% found once; its top ten account for around 2.6%. Preparation of the unsorted libraries drew on 2 million PBMCs stored at -80 C. Trimming took 3 bases from V and 4 from J; bases not matched to a gene: 14. CDR1 is SGHRS and CDR2 is YFSETQ in the germline V gene. The CDR3 runs 17 residues. This clonotype was seen ten or more times. Source material: PBMCs. This chain uses TRBV5-1 with TRBJ1-2; TRBD1 matches at 8 bases. The source of this sequence is a man between 45 and 60 years old with multiple sclerosis. CDR3 protein: CASSWDLTGASTYGYTF. The CDR3 nucleotides are TGCGCCAGCAGCTGGGACTTGACAGGGGCCTCGACCTATGGCTACACCTTC.